Presented here are 9 T cell receptor beta chains from one specimen sequenced in a study of T cell responses to AZD1222 COVID-19 vaccine (dated by TCRdb to the early 2020s). The library came from the immunoSEQ multiplex PCR assay. TCRdb obtained this table from immuneACCESS and retained in-frame rearrangements with V and J assigned. These tables miss some clones; where compared with another copy, unresolved V genes account for less than half of the shortfall, and the remainder is unexplained. In this sample the table shows about 180,000 clones, about 90% of which occur a single time. The ten top clones hold approximately 0.5% of the sample. The meaning of the sample's time point label: baseline before first vaccination. The specimen comprised peripheral blood, sampled on day 0 of AZD1222 vaccination. Source of these receptors: an adult in good health.

J is TRBJ1-6 and V is TRBV10-3; TRBD1 agrees at 9 bases. The CDR3 consists of 15 residues. V shed 3 bases, J shed 10 bases, and the junction held 7 bases outside the gene matches. Germline CDR1 is ENHRY and CDR2 is SYGVKD. Here the CDR3 reads CAISDAGQGDSPLHF. CDR3 sequence (DNA): TGTGCCATCAGTGATGCGGGACAGGGCGACTCACCCCTCCACTTT.

This clone appeared a few times. The V call is TRBV9, the J call TRBJ2-2, with D perhaps TRBD1 (6 bases). The germline CDR1 and CDR2 sequences are SGDLS and YYNGEE. The CDR3 runs to 16 residues. V lost 0 bases and J 1 base, leaving 10 bases between the germline ends. CDR3 bases: TGTGCCAGCAGCGTAGCGGGACACGAGAACACCGGGGAGCTGTTTTTT. It codes for CASSVAGHENTGELFF. Full variable domain (remainder filled in from reference TRBV9 and TRBJ2-2): DSGVTQTPKHLITATGQRVTLRCSPRSGDLSVYWYQQSLDQGLQFLIQYYNGEERAKGNILERFSAQQFPDLHSELNLSSLELGDSALYFCASSVAGHENTGELFFGEGSRLTVL.

The genes are TRBV5-1 and TRBJ2-1; D unclear. Germline lookup yields CDR1 SGHRS and CDR2 YFSETQ. The CDR3 length is 12 residues. Trimming removed 0 bases from V and 16 bases from J, with 14 bases in between. Here the CDR3 reads CASSLGPPELFF. As DNA, the CDR3 is TGCGCCAGCAGCTTGGGACCCCCCGAGTTATTCTTC.

The chain employs TRBV9 and TRBJ1-5; D not resolved. Germline V CDR1 and CDR2: SGDLS, YYNGEE. The CDR3 is made up of 15 amino acids. Trimming cost V 0 bases and J 0 bases, with 7 bases left between them. The CDR3 loop reads CASSVGGVSNQPQHF. The DNA of the CDR3 is TGTGCCAGCAGCGTAGGAGGTGTTAGCAATCAGCCCCAGCATTTT.

V usage is TRBV7-9 and J usage is TRBJ2-5; D is ambiguous. CDR1 is SEHNR and CDR2 is FQNEAQ in the germline V gene (reference sequence). Trimming removed 5 bases at V and 3 bases at J, with 10 bases between. The CDR3 length is 13 residues. The CDR3 region has the DNA TGTGCCAGCAGCCCACACACCGAAGAGACCCAGTACTTC. Residues: CASSPHTEETQYF.

CDR3 in DNA: TGCGCCAGCTCTAGACAGGGGGCAGGTGAAAAACTGTTTTTT. Translation gives CASSRQGAGEKLFF. The V and J genes are TRBV5-1 and TRBJ1-4; 10 nucleotides agree with TRBD1. The trim removed 7 bases at V and 7 bases at J, leaving 7 bases unmatched. From germline, CDR1 is SGHRS and CDR2 YFSETQ. The CDR3 runs to 14 residues.

The chain recombines TRBV19 with TRBJ1-4, with a possible D match to TRBD1 (5 bases). The germline V gene has CDR1 LNHDA and CDR2 SQIVND (reference sequence). The V end was cut by 7 bases, the J end by 0 bases, with 15 bases between. This CDR3 is built from 16 residues. CDR3 DNA: TGTGCCAGTAACCTGGGACGGAGATCAACTAATGAAAAACTGTTTTTT. Translation: CASNLGRRSTNEKLFF.

The genes are TRBV19 and TRBJ2-1, with 8 bases fitting TRBD2. The J segment lost 4 bases and the V segment lost 7 bases, leaving 9 bases of the junction unmatched. In germline, CDR1 is LNHDA, CDR2 SQIVND (reference sequence). This CDR3 comprises 15 residues. CDR3 DNA: TGTGCCAGTAATGTCTTTAGCGGGACGTACAATGAGCAGTTCTTC. Translation: CASNVFSGTYNEQFF.

CDR3 amino acids: CASSLYAQGYGYTF. Here the CDR3 DNA reads TGTGCCAGCAGTTTATATGCGCAGGGCTATGGCTACACCTTC. V and J are TRBV27 and TRBJ1-2; tentatively, D is TRBD1 (5 bases). CDR1 is MNHEY and CDR2 is SMNVEV in the germline V gene (reference sequence). There are 14 residues in the CDR3. The ends were cut back, 1 base at V and 4 bases at J, with 10 bases in the middle.